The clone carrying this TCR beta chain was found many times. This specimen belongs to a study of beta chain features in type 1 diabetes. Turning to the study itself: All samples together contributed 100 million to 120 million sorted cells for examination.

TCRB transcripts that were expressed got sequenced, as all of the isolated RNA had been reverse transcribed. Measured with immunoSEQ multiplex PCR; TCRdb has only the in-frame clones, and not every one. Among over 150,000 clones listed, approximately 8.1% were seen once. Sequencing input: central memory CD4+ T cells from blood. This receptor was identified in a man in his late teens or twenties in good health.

The DNA of the CDR3 is TGTGCCAGCAGTTCGTTGACTAGCCGCTACAATGAGCAGTTCTTC. Its protein product is CASSSLTSRYNEQFF. J is TRBJ2-1 and V is TRBV2; 7 bases map to TRBD2. CDR1 is SNHLY, CDR2 FYNNEI, per germline. The CDR3 sequence is 15 residues long. Unmatched junction bases numbered 7, after V lost 5 bases and J lost 3 bases. The variable domain in full, completed from reference TRBV2 and TRBJ2-1, reads EPEVTQTPSHQVTQMGQEVILRCVPISNHLYFYWYRQILGQKVEFLVSFYNNEISEKSEIFDDQFSVERPDGSNFTLKIRSTKLEDSAMYFCASSSLTSRYNEQFFGPGTRLTVL.